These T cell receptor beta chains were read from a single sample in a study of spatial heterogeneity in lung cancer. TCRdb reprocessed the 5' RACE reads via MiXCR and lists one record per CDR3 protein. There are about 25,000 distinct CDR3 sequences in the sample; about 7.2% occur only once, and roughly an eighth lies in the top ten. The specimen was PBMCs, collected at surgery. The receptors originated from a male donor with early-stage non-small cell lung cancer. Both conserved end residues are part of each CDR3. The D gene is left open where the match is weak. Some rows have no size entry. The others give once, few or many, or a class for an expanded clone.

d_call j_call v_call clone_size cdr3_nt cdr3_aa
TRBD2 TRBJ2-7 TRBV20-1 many TGCAGTGCTAGTCCTAGCGGAAGCTCCTACGAGCAGTACTTC CSASPSGSSYEQYF
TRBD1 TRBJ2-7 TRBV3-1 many TGTGCCAGCAGTTCCCCGGGACAGACCTACGAGCAGTACTTC CASSSPGQTYEQYF
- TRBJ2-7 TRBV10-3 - TGTGCCATCAGTGAAGTTCCGACAGACTACGAGCAGTACTTC CAISEVPTDYEQYF
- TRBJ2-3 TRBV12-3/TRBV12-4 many TGTGCCAGCGATGAGGGGGGCACAGATACGCAGTATTTT CASDEGGTDTQYF
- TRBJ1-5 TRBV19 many TGTGCCAGTCGATCGCGTGGGGCTGCCGATCAGCCCCAGCATTTT CASRSRGAADQPQHF
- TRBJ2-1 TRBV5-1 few TGCGCCAGCAGCCGGCTACAAGGGGGGGCTGAGCAGTTCTTC CASSRLQGGAEQFF
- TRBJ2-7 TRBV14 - TGTGCCAGCAGCTCAAGGGGGATCCACGAGCAGTACTTC CASSSRGIHEQYF
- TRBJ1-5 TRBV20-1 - TGCAGTGCTAGAGGAACGGGGGCGATGGGCAATCAGCCCCAGCATTTT CSARGTGAMGNQPQHF
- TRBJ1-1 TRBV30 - TGTGCCTGGGGGGCCCAGGGCCCCACTGAAGCTTTCTTT CAWGAQGPTEAFF
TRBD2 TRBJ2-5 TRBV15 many TGTGCCACCAGCAGAGATATAGCGGGGGACCAAGAGACCCAGTACTTC CATSRDIAGDQETQYF
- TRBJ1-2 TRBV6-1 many TGTGCCAGCCAGACAGACCTGTTTGGCTACACCTTC CASQTDLFGYTF
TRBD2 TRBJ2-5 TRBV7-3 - TGTGCCAGCAGCTTTGGCGGGAGAAGAGAGACCCAGTACTTC CASSFGGRRETQYF
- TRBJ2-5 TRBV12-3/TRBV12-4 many TGTGCCAGCAGTTTAGCCCACCCACTAGGTGGCGAGACCCAGTACTTC CASSLAHPLGGETQYF
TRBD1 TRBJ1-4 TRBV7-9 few TGTGCCAGCAGCTTAGTGGGACAGGGTCAAAAACTGTTTTTT CASSLVGQGQKLFF
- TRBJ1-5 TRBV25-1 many TGTGCCAGCAGTGAAGGCAATCAGCCCCAGCATTTT CASSEGNQPQHF
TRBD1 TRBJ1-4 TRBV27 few TGTGCCAGCAGTTTATCTCTCCTCCGGGACAGGAATGAAAAACTGTTTTTT CASSLSLLRDRNEKLFF
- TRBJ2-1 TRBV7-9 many TGTGCCAGCAGCCCCGGGCCCAGCAGTGAGCAGTTCTTC CASSPGPSSEQFF
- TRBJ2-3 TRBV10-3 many TGTGCCTCCCGGACAGACACAGATACGCAGTATTTT CASRTDTDTQYF
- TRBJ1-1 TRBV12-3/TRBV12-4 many TGTGCCAGCAGTCCCGTCGGACTGCTTGAAGCTTTCTTT CASSPVGLLEAFF
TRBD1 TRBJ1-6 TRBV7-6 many TGTGCCAGCAGCTTTGGGACAGGGTTTTATAATTCACCCCTCCACTTT CASSFGTGFYNSPLHF